This is a list of T cell receptor beta chains from one sample in a study of T cells after yellow fever vaccination. From the 5' RACE reads, TCRdb called clonotypes with MiXCR, one entry per CDR3 protein. Of roughly 320,000 distinct CDR3 sequences listed, approximately 12% were seen once; the top ten hold over 3%. Sequences were derived from CD4+ T cells sorted from PBMCs, sampled 45 days after the yellow fever booster vaccination. The origin of the receptors is a man younger than 30 who received the YFV17D yellow fever vaccine. The CDR3 runs from the conserved cysteine through the conserved F or W. The D gene is left open where the match is weak. A row's size may be missing; if present it is once, few, many or a size class.

TRBJ2-2 TRBV4-3 NA many TGCGCCAGCAGCCAAGTAGGGGGGGGGCCCGGGGAGCTGTTTTTT CASSQVGGGPGELFF
TRBJ2-7 TRBV7-2 NA few TGTGCCATCCCCACGGGGGCGCCGTACGAGCAGTACTTC CAIPTGAPYEQYF
TRBJ1-3 TRBV28 NA NA TGTGCCAGCAGGAGAAACACCATATATTTT CASRRNTIYF
TRBJ2-3 TRBV12-5 NA NA TGTGCTAGTGGTTTGGGGGTAAGGGCAGATACGCAGTATTTT CASGLGVRADTQYF
TRBJ2-1 TRBV5-1 NA NA TGCGCCAGCAGCTTAACCCTTGAGAGGAATGAGCAGTTCTTC CASSLTLERNEQFF
TRBJ1-1 TRBV5-1 NA few TGCGCCAGCAGCTTGGAGGTACAGGGAAACACTGAAGCTTTCTTT CASSLEVQGNTEAFF
TRBJ1-1 TRBV25-1 NA few TGTGCCAGCAAGGGACACCAGAACACTGAAGCTTTCTTT CASKGHQNTEAFF
TRBJ2-3 TRBV2 NA NA TGTGCCAGCTTCGAAGGAAGCACAGATACGCAGTATTTT CASFEGSTDTQYF
TRBJ2-2 TRBV12-3/TRBV12-4 TRBD1 many TGTGCCAGCAGAGAGGGGACAGTTGGAACCGGGGAGCTGTTTTTT CASREGTVGTGELFF
TRBJ2-2 TRBV2 NA NA TGTGCCAGCAGTGACGGGACTGCGCCCGGGGAGCTGTTTTTT CASSDGTAPGELFF
TRBJ1-5 TRBV20-1 TRBD1 few TGCAGTGCTTCGGGACAGGGGGGTCAGCCCCAGCATTTT CSASGQGGQPQHF
TRBJ2-7 TRBV29-1 NA NA TGCAGCGTTGTTTCCCCTTCTAGGGCCGACGAGCAGTACTTC CSVVSPSRADEQYF
TRBJ2-1 TRBV24-1 NA NA TGTGCCACCAGTGAGGGGCATGGGGAGTCGGAGCAGTTCTTC CATSEGHGESEQFF
TRBJ2-2 TRBV6-5 NA many TGTGCCAGCAGTGCCCGGACTGTAAGCGGGGAGCTGTTTTTT CASSARTVSGELFF
TRBJ1-1 TRBV7-2 TRBD1 NA TGTGCCAGCGGCAAAGGACTACAGGGGTCATGGAACACTGAAGCTTTCTTT CASGKGLQGSWNTEAFF
TRBJ1-2 TRBV5-4 TRBD1 NA TGTGCCAGCAGGCCGGCCGACAGGGGGGAGTATGGCTACACCTTC CASRPADRGEYGYTF
TRBJ1-6 TRBV3-1 NA NA TGTGCCAGCACCAAATCCGAAAGTAATTCACCCCTCCACTTT CASTKSESNSPLHF
TRBJ2-1 TRBV6-2/TRBV6-3 NA NA TGTGCCAGCAGTGGGGAGTACTACAATGAGCAGTTCTTC CASSGEYYNEQFF
TRBJ2-7 TRBV7-9 NA NA TGTGCCAGCAGCTCCGAGGAGGTGACCGGCTCCTACGAGCAGTACTTC CASSSEEVTGSYEQYF
TRBJ2-6 TRBV5-4 NA NA TGTGCCAGCAGACGGGACACCTCTGGGGCCAACGTCCTGACTTTC CASRRDTSGANVLTF
TRBJ2-1 TRBV5-1 NA NA TGCGCCAGCAGCGCTGACGGCAGGGACGATGAGCAGTTCTTC CASSADGRDDEQFF
TRBJ2-7 TRBV18 NA NA TGTGCCAGCTCACCCCCCGCCCGTAGCTCCTACGAGCAGTACTTC CASSPPARSSYEQYF
TRBJ2-5 TRBV6-6 NA many TGTGCCAGCAACGCGGGGGCGGGAGAGACCCAGTACTTC CASNAGAGETQYF
TRBJ2-2 TRBV12-3/TRBV12-4 TRBD1 NA TGTGCCAGCAGTTTTCAGGGGGCGAACACCGGGGAGCTGTTTTTT CASSFQGANTGELFF
TRBJ1-3 TRBV5-1 NA NA TGCGCCAGCAGCTTGGCTTCTCGGAGCACCATATATTTT CASSLASRSTIYF
TRBJ1-2 TRBV20-1 NA NA TGCAGTGCTAGAGTCACGGGAGACTATGGCTACACCTTC CSARVTGDYGYTF
TRBJ2-7 TRBV11-2 TRBD2 NA TGTGCCAGCAGCCCACCGGGACTAGCGGGAGAGCAGTACTTC CASSPPGLAGEQYF
TRBJ2-1 TRBV5-1 TRBD2 NA TGCGCCAGCCGGCGTAGCGGGGAAACCTACAATGAGCAGTTCTTC CASRRSGETYNEQFF
TRBJ1-4 TRBV18 NA NA TGTGCCAGCACGCGTCTGGCAACTAATGAAAAACTGTTTTTT CASTRLATNEKLFF
TRBJ2-3 TRBV9 NA few TGTGCCAGCAGCGTAGGCGCCGGAGATACGCAGTATTTT CASSVGAGDTQYF
TRBJ1-6 TRBV20-1 NA NA TGCAGTGCTAGTTCGGGTCAGGGGAATTCACCCCTCCACTTT CSASSGQGNSPLHF
TRBJ1-5 TRBV4-1 NA few TGCGCCAGCAGCCAAGATTTGGGTAGACAGCCCCAGCATTTT CASSQDLGRQPQHF
TRBJ2-4 TRBV7-9 TRBD1 NA TGTGCCAGCAGCGGAGACAGGGCTTGGGCCAAAAACATTCAGTACTTC CASSGDRAWAKNIQYF